This is a list of T cell receptor beta chains from one sample in a study of CD8 T cells in Susac syndrome. One entry per CDR3 protein, called by TCRdb with MiXCR from the immunoSEQ multiplex PCR reads. The data contain around 71,000 distinct CDR3 sequences, roughly 95% of them singletons. The source material was CD4+ T cells from PBMCs. All receptors come from a human donor with multiple sclerosis. Each CDR3 is given with its conserved first and last residue. Fields, in order: D gene, CDR3 length, V gene, J gene, CDR3 protein, CDR3 DNA. The D gene is left open where the match is weak.

TRBD1	16	TRBV11-3	TRBJ2-3	CASSLNRGGVGDTQYF	TGTGCCAGCAGCCTAAACAGGGGCGGAGTCGGAGATACGCAGTATTTT
TRBD2	16	TRBV12-3/TRBV12-4	TRBJ2-5	CASSVRLAGDQETQYF	TGTGCCAGCAGTGTCAGACTAGCGGGGGACCAAGAGACCCAGTACTTC
NA	14	TRBV5-1	TRBJ2-3	CASSQGPQADTQYF	TGCGCCAGCAGCCAGGGACCCCAAGCAGATACGCAGTATTTT
NA	13	TRBV11-3	TRBJ1-1	CASSLLSNTEAFF	TGTGCCAGCAGCTTACTCAGTAACACTGAAGCTTTCTTT
TRBD1	13	TRBV24-1	TRBJ2-7	CATSPGQNYEQYF	TGTGCCACCAGCCCGGGACAGAACTACGAGCAGTACTTC
TRBD1	14	TRBV5-6	TRBJ1-1	CASSLWTGEAEAFF	TGTGCCAGCAGCTTATGGACAGGGGAAGCTGAAGCTTTCTTT
NA	15	TRBV4-3	TRBJ2-3	CASSQGMGIGDTQYF	TGCGCCAGCAGCCAAGGAATGGGAATAGGAGATACGCAGTATTTT
TRBD2	14	TRBV6-5	TRBJ2-5	CASRSTSEQETQYF	TGTGCCAGCAGGTCGACTAGCGAGCAAGAGACCCAGTACTTC
TRBD1	14	TRBV20-1	TRBJ1-5	CSASSRGIGQPQHF	TGCAGTGCGTCCTCCAGGGGGATAGGGCAGCCCCAGCATTTT
NA	13	TRBV2	TRBJ2-7	CASRTGETYEQYF	TGTGCCAGCAGGACAGGTGAAACCTACGAGCAGTACTTC
TRBD2	15	TRBV3-1	TRBJ2-5	CASSQEGLEEETQYF	TGTGCCAGCAGCCAAGAGGGACTAGAGGAAGAGACCCAGTACTTC
TRBD1	16	TRBV7-8	TRBJ2-2	CASSQDRGRSTGELFF	TGTGCCAGCAGCCAAGACAGGGGGCGTAGCACCGGGGAGCTGTTTTTT